The rows below give T cell receptor beta chains drawn from one sample of a study of shared clonotypes between healthy human individuals. Clones were sequenced by immunoSEQ multiplex PCR, and TCRdb holds only the in-frame ones, with some missing. The sample lists under 1,100,000 clones, about 80% occurring once. Sequenced sample: memory CD4+ T cells sorted from blood. Every receptor here comes from a man aged 18 to 29 in good health. Each CDR3 is given with its conserved first and last residue. A D gene is named only where the DNA matches it firmly. Expanded clones get a size class; other rows say once, few or many, or leave the size out.

size	D	V	J	CDR3	DNA
many	TRBD2	TRBV6-6	TRBJ2-5	CATLAGGMETQYF	TGTGCCACCTTAGCGGGGGGGATGGAGACCCAGTACTTC
few	NA	TRBV27	TRBJ2-7	CASSRGFEQYF	TGTGCCAGCAGCCGAGGGTTCGAGCAGTACTTC
NA	TRBD1	TRBV7-6	TRBJ2-3	CASSFRARGPSSTDTQYF	TGTGCCAGCAGCTTCCGGGCCAGGGGGCCTTCTAGCACAGATACGCAGTATTTT
NA	TRBD2	TRBV10-1	TRBJ2-3	CASSAATFAGGGTDTQYF	TGCGCCAGCAGTGCGGCAACCTTCGCGGGAGGGGGCACAGATACGCAGTATTTT
medium-sized	NA	TRBV2	TRBJ2-3	CASRGVGTTDTQYF	TGTGCCAGCAGGGGGGTTGGTACTACAGATACGCAGTATTTT
NA	NA	TRBV5-1	TRBJ2-7	CASSADGQSPYEQYF	TGCGCCAGCAGCGCGGATGGACAGAGCCCCTACGAGCAGTACTTC
NA	NA	TRBV10-3	TRBJ1-4	CAISESASNEKLFF	TGTGCCATCAGTGAGAGTGCGTCAAATGAAAAACTGTTTTTT
NA	NA	TRBV29-1	TRBJ2-7	CSVLISYEQYF	TGCAGCGTTCTGATCTCCTACGAGCAGTACTTC
NA	TRBD1	TRBV7-9	TRBJ1-2	CASSPGQGTSSGYTF	TGTGCCAGCAGCCCGGGACAGGGAACTTCTTCCGGCTACACCTTC
NA	TRBD2	TRBV6-5	TRBJ2-3	CASNSIGGADTQYF	TGTGCCAGCAACTCAATTGGGGGGGCAGATACGCAGTATTTT
NA	TRBD2	TRBV6-6	TRBJ2-7	CASTPSGRASHEQYF	TGTGCCAGCACTCCAAGCGGGAGGGCCTCCCACGAGCAGTACTTC
NA	TRBD2	TRBV29-1	TRBJ2-3	CSVNRVAGGADTQYF	TGCAGCGTGAACAGGGTAGCGGGGGGGGCAGATACGCAGTATTTT
NA	TRBD1	TRBV7-2	TRBJ1-1	CASSLIQGRTEAFF	TGTGCCAGCAGCTTAATACAGGGGAGGACTGAAGCTTTCTTT
few	NA	TRBV7-9	TRBJ2-7	CASSLELAYEQYF	TGTGCCAGCAGCTTAGAACTAGCATACGAGCAGTACTTC
NA	NA	TRBV5-8	TRBJ1-1	CASSLSSPPFAEAFF	TGTGCCAGCAGCCTATCCTCCCCCCCCTTCGCTGAAGCTTTCTTT
NA	NA	TRBV18	TRBJ2-2	CASSPPGFHTGELFF	TGTGCCAGCTCACCACCGGGGTTCCACACCGGGGAGCTGTTTTTT
NA	TRBD2	TRBV9	TRBJ2-3	CASSVISGGASTDTQYF	TGTGCCAGCAGCGTAATTAGCGGGGGGGCCTCCACAGATACGCAGTATTTT
NA	NA	TRBV5-1	TRBJ2-1	CASSPSYNEQFF	TGCGCCAGCAGCCCCTCCTACAATGAGCAGTTCTTC
once	TRBD1	TRBV18	TRBJ1-2	CASSPGQDSYGYTF	TGTGCCAGCTCCCCGGGACAGGACTCCTATGGCTACACCTTC
NA	NA	TRBV4-3	TRBJ1-2	CASSLDSALGYTF	TGCGCCAGCAGCCTGGACTCAGCGCTCGGCTACACCTTC
NA	NA	TRBV18	TRBJ1-1	CASSSLHENTEAFF	TGTGCCAGCTCCTCACTACACGAGAACACTGAAGCTTTCTTT
NA	NA	TRBV7-8	TRBJ2-2	CASSLVRGGTGELFF	TGTGCCAGCAGCTTAGTCAGGGGGGGAACCGGGGAGCTGTTTTTT
NA	TRBD1	TRBV6-5	TRBJ2-7	CASSLTSGTGLYEQYF	TGTGCCAGCAGTTTGACCAGCGGGACAGGGCTCTACGAGCAGTACTTC
once	NA	TRBV19	TRBJ2-7	CASSPGYEQYF	TGTGCCAGTAGTCCCGGATACGAGCAGTACTTC
once	TRBD2	TRBV7-9	TRBJ2-1	CASSHSGRAGYNEQFF	TGTGCCAGCAGCCATAGCGGGAGGGCCGGGTACAATGAGCAGTTCTTC